The TCR beta chain described here comes from a study of OX40 agonist ivuxolimab in advanced cancers. In the study overall: Ivuxolimab was an agonistic, fully human IgG2 monoclonal antibody directed against OX40 (CD134), a costimulatory receptor. Intravenous ivuxolimab was administered to patients every 2 weeks at six dose levels: 0.01, 0.1, 0.3, 1.5, 3 and 10 mg/kg. Among the roughly 50 dose-escalation patients, approximately 20 had hepatocellular carcinoma, approximately 15 melanoma, 9 renal cell carcinoma and 9 head and neck cancer. A male proportion of roughly 80% and a mean age of roughly 58 years, ranging from roughly 20 to 80, were recorded for the dose-escalation cohort. Prior anti-PD-1, anti-PD-L1 or anti-CTLA-4 therapy was permitted, and roughly two fifths of dose-escalation patients had received checkpoint inhibitors. Partial responses occurred in three dose-escalation patients, of whom one had hepatocellular carcinoma and two had cutaneous melanoma. Peripheral TCRbeta sequencing aimed to test whether ivuxolimab altered TCR sequence diversity and caused clonal T-cell expansion. The paper covers the monotherapy dose-escalation part of the phase I ivuxolimab trial, which included N of about 50 patients.

Patients with a history of autoimmune disease or receiving systemic immunosuppression were excluded from the trial. Peripheral blood for TCR sequencing was collected from all dose cohorts at baseline, on cycle 4 day 1, and on cycle 7 day 1. The samples were drawn from a first-in-human, open-label, multicenter phase I dose-escalation trial of ivuxolimab. Adults with locally advanced or metastatic melanoma, renal cell, hepatocellular, or head and neck squamous cell carcinoma were enrolled in the trial. CD4+ and CD8+ T cells were sorted separately from peripheral blood before TCR sequencing. Broader findings and caveats from the paper: Antigen specificity was not determined for the clonally expanded peripheral T cells. Low levels of normalized T-cell clonal expansion were also seen in some patients who did not respond. After ivuxolimab, expanded clones were on average more numerous among CD8+ T cells than among CD4+ T cells. In partial responders in the 0.1-3.0 mg/kg groups, normalized peripheral clonal expansion was found to be among the lowest, especially among CD8+ T cells. At doses from 0.1 to 3.0 mg/kg, clonal expansion was seen in both CD4+ and CD8+ blood T cells between baseline and week 6.

As regards this clone: It has no known antigen specificity. No much larger clone is present one base from it, and per-base qualities are unavailable.

The V end gives up 4 bases and the J end 1 base, leaving 1 base in the junction not matched to a gene. The CDR3 goes from the cysteine to the phenylalanine over 15 residues. CDR3 DNA is the only sequence kept; it has 45 bases, read in frame from the first base. CDR1 SGHTA and CDR2 FQGNSA are derived from the germline V gene. For sequencing of the TCRbeta CDR3 region, genomic DNA was extracted from the sorted cells. The immunoSEQ Assay was used for sequencing of TCRbeta CDR3 regions. Sourced from immuneACCESS, this table was stored by TCRdb with only in-frame sequences that have V and J called. A share of the clones is absent; for the studies checked, an unresolved V gene accounts for under half, and the remainder has no known explanation. The sample table holds around 140,000 clones, of which approximately 94% were seen once. 1% of the sample is taken by the ten largest.

The chain is assembled from TRBV7-2 and TRBJ2-6; 7 junctional bases match TRBD2. The material was CD4+ or CD8+ T cells sorted from blood, obtained in a trial of the OX40 agonist ivuxolimab. The TCR sequence derives from an adult with an advanced solid tumor such as melanoma, head and neck, liver or kidney cancer. The DNA reads TGTGCCAGCAGCTCGGGGGGATCTGGGGCCAACGTCCTGACTTTC. Its translation reads: CASSSGGSGANVLTF.